This T cell receptor beta chain was recorded in a study of long-term antiretroviral therapy in people with HIV. Study-level background: Specimens dating back about a decade before the 2015 immediate-ART recommendation are the oldest included. Study-wide points: Patients on ART gained diversity, which nonetheless stayed below transplant donor controls.

To note about this clone: The target antigen is unknown.

The libraries were made with immunoSEQ v3.0 at survey level. Repertoires were generated with immunoSEQ multiplex PCR, while TCRdb's copy carries only in-frame clones and drops some. The sample has roughly 30,000 clones; approximately 86% are singletons. Deletions cut 2 bases from V and 2 bases from J, with 0 bases between. The CDR3 is 11 residues long. CDR1 and CDR2 (germline): SGHRS, YFSETQ. J is TRBJ2-3 and V is TRBV5-1; D unclear. This specimen was unsorted PBMCs, taken 0.8 years after starting antiretroviral therapy. This sequence originates from a woman aged 25 to 39 with HIV. In DNA form, the CDR3 reads TGCGCCAGCAGCTTCACAGATACGCAGTATTTT. It specifies CASSFTDTQYF.